This T cell receptor beta chain was found in a study of T cell responses to AZD1222 COVID-19 vaccine. Study-wide results and caveats: Of the AZD1222 recipients, only 5 or 6 were seropositive at baseline.

Germline CDR1 reads MNHNS; CDR2 reads SASEGT. Trimming at V came to 4 bases and at J to 9 bases, leaving 15 bases not matched to a gene. CDR3 length: 17 amino acids. Libraries were prepared by immunoSEQ multiplex PCR; TCRdb keeps only in-frame clonotypes and omits some of them. Here the sample spans about 94,000 clones, roughly 90% being singletons. For this clone: Its antigen is unknown.

The sequence was collected from an adult in good health. This sequence joins TRBV6-1 and TRBJ2-1; 10 bases fit TRBD2. Sequencing was performed on peripheral blood, taken on day 0 of AZD1222 vaccination. The CDR3 reads CASSAQLAGSLGGEQFF. The CDR3 DNA reads TGTGCCAGCAGTGCCCAACTAGCGGGGTCTCTAGGGGGTGAGCAGTTCTTC.